This T cell receptor beta chain was recorded in a study of cytomegalovirus exposure and HLA in healthy donors. Whole-study context: The 120 or so validation repertoires, a later analysis reported, used the same platform as the 550 to 800 first-cohort repertoires.

Only in-frame clones appear in the TCRdb table, and some are missing; sequencing was by immunoSEQ multiplex PCR. The table lists about 60,000 clones, more than 85% of them singletons. Germline V gene sequence: CDR1 SGHRS, CDR2 YFSETQ. V lost 6 bases and J 5 bases, leaving 7 bases between the germline ends. The CDR3 consists of 11 residues. The study's findings and limits: The TCR clusters that emerged in the first cohort tended, a later analysis found, to co-occur in the approximately 120 validation repertoires.

Turning to this clone: No antigen is known for it.

Material for sequencing was PBMCs. This sequence joins TRBV5-1 and TRBJ2-3, with D tentatively TRBD1 (6 bases). The sequence came from a woman younger than 35 in good health and CMV-seropositive. The CDR3: CASKGGDTQYF. In nucleotides, the CDR3 is TGCGCCAGCAAAGGGGGAGATACGCAGTATTTT.